What follows are 28 T cell receptor beta chains derived from one specimen sequenced in a study of blood T cells in healthy people across ages. Primed by a sample-barcoded 5' primer and a J-beta primer mix, a second PCR proceeded for about 6 to 11 cycles. TCRdb re-derived calls from the 5' RACE reads in MiXCR, one entry per CDR3 protein. The sample holds fewer than 2 million distinct CDR3 sequences, 30% to 40% seen once. The sequencing input was blood. These receptor sequences come from a human donor in good health.

The V gene is TRBV3-1, the J gene TRBJ2-5; tentatively, D is TRBD1 (5 bases). The DNA end is a closer match to TRBJ2-7, so the J assignment may be wrong. Germline lookup yields CDR1 LGHDT and CDR2 YNNKEL (reference sequence). This CDR3 region has 15 residues. In DNA form, the CDR3 reads TGTGCCAGCAGCCAATATGCCAAGGGGTGGTACGAGCAGTACTTC. It translates to CASSQYAKGWYEQYF.

V and J are TRBV7-2 and TRBJ2-7; no definite D call. The CDR3 spans 15 residues. Trimming took off 5 bases at V and 2 bases at J, with 16 bases between the two ends. The V gene's germline CDR1 is SGHTA and CDR2 FQGNSA. The CDR3 DNA sequence: TGTGCCAGCAGCAGAACATCAGGAAATGCCTACGAGCAGTACTTC. Translation: CASSRTSGNAYEQYF. Full variable domain (remainder filled in from reference TRBV7-2 and TRBJ2-7): GAGVSQSPSNKVTEKGKDVELRCDPISGHTALYWYRQSLGQGLEFLIYFQGNSAPDKSGLPSDRFSAERTGGSVSTLTIQRTQQEDSAVYLCASSRTSGNAYEQYFGPGTRLTVT.

This clonotype was detected a few times. This chain joins TRBV12-3 or TRBV12-4 and TRBJ1-2; D is uncertain. This CDR3 contains 13 residues. Trimming took 3 bases from V and 5 from J, leaving 10 bases between them. The CDR3 sequence is CASSLLGLYGYTF. CDR3 DNA sequence: TGTGCCAGCAGTTTGTTAGGGCTATATGGCTACACCTTC.

The chain has TRBV2 and TRBJ1-2; D is undetermined. Germline V lookup: CDR1 SNHLY, CDR2 FYNNEI. The CDR3 consists of 11 residues. V lost 8 bases, J lost 8 bases, and 12 bases lay in between. CDR3 DNA: TGTGCCAGCGGTTCATGGGCCGGCTACACCTTC. Amino acids: CASGSWAGYTF.

A remark on this clonotype: Given a much more abundant clone one base away, this may be a read error. V and J are TRBV29-1 and TRBJ2-7; D is possibly TRBD2 (6 bases). V was cut by 2 bases and J by 10 bases, with 18 bases left in between. Germline CDR1 SQVTM, CDR2 ANQGSEA. CDR3 length equals 13 residues. The CDR3, as DNA: TGCAGCGTTGAAAACCAGCCGGGAGACACCCAGTACTTC. Protein: CSVENQPGDTQYF.

This clonotype was seen only a few times. The chain recombines TRBV6-1 with TRBJ1-1; D is uncertain. The CDR3 is made up of 10 amino acids. Trimming pared 6 bases from V and 7 bases from J, leaving 6 bases between. Germline V gene data show CDR1 as MNHNS and CDR2 as SASEGT. The CDR3 DNA sequence: TGTGCCAGCAGAGAGTATGAAGCTTTCTTT. Translation gives CASREYEAFF.

This clonotype has a handful of counts. This chain links TRBV29-1 with TRBJ2-6; no clear D. The CDR3 sequence is 13 residues long. V lost 1 base and J lost 8, with 9 bases in between. Germline CDR1 SQVTM, CDR2 ANQGSEA. The CDR3 here is CSVEGGYPNVLTF. Written as DNA, the CDR3 is TGCAGCGTTGAAGGCGGATATCCCAACGTCCTGACTTTC. Variable domain in full (rest from reference TRBV29-1 and TRBJ2-6): SAVISQKPSRDICQRGTSLTIQCQVDSQVTMMFWYRQQPGQSLTLIATANQGSEATYESGFVIDKFPISRPNLTFSTLTVSNMSPEDSSIYLCSVEGGYPNVLTFGAGSRLTVL.

This chain links TRBV11-2 with TRBJ2-5, with D unresolved. The J call is uncertain, as TRBJ2-7 better fits the DNA end. This CDR3 is 13 amino acids long. Germline V lookup: CDR1 SGHAT, CDR2 FQNNGV. CDR3 loop: CASSSVLEYEQYF. CDR3 bases: TGTGCCAGCAGCTCTGTTCTGGAATACGAGCAGTACTTC.

This clonotype was observed a few times. This chain uses TRBV20-1 with TRBJ2-1, with 7 nucleotides matching TRBD2. J was trimmed by 0 bases and V by 7 bases; bases with no gene match: 6. Germline CDR1 and CDR2: DFQATT and SNEGSKA (reference sequence). This CDR3 spans 14 amino acids. Written as DNA, the CDR3 is TGCAGTGGCCGGCGCGGGGGCTCCTACAATGAGCAGTTCTTC. This sequence encodes CSGRRGGSYNEQFF.

The chain has TRBV20-1 and TRBJ2-1, with 11 bases aligning to TRBD2. The germline CDR1 and CDR2 sequences are DFQATT and SNEGSKA (reference sequence). Trimming at V came to 0 bases and at J to 10 bases, leaving 11 bases not matched to a gene. The CDR3 loop spans 16 amino acids. The CDR3 loop is CSARDLGLAGGQEQFF. The DNA of the CDR3 is TGCAGTGCTAGAGATCTCGGGCTAGCGGGGGGCCAGGAGCAGTTCTTC.

This rearrangement joins TRBV12-3 or TRBV12-4 to TRBJ1-2, with D unclear. The CDR3 contains 12 residues. Deletions cut 10 bases from V and 3 bases from J, with 12 bases between. The CDR3 loop reads CATDRIYYGYTF. The CDR3 DNA reads as TGTGCCACTGATAGGATATACTATGGCTACACCTTC.

The chain couples TRBV20-1 to TRBJ2-7, with TRBD1 matching over 10 bases. V gave up 1 base and J gave up 11 bases; unmatched junction bases: 17. Germline CDR1 and CDR2: DFQATT and SNEGSKA (reference sequence). CDR3 length: 16 residues. The DNA for the CDR3 is TGCAGTGCTAGAGCACCGGGACAGGGGACCTACAATGAGAAGTACTTC. Protein: CSARAPGQGTYNEKYF.

This clonotype has more than one count but fewer than ten. CDR3 sequence (DNA): TGTGCCAGCACCCCAATTATGGCAGGGGGAGAGACCCAGTACTTC. Translation gives CASTPIMAGGETQYF. V usage is TRBV12-3 or TRBV12-4 and J usage is TRBJ2-5; 7 positions match TRBD1. This CDR3 spans 15 amino acids. The V and J ends lost 7 bases and 4 bases, in that order; junction bases with no gene match: 12.

This clonotype showed up just a few times. This chain connects TRBV6-6 to TRBJ1-2; D gene uncertain. The ends were cut back, 5 bases at V and 8 bases at J, with 12 bases in the middle. CDR3 size: 12 residues. Germline CDR1 and CDR2: MNHNY and SVGAGI (reference sequence). In DNA, the CDR3 is TGTGCCAGCAGTGGTTGGACTGGAGGCTACACCTTC. This gives the protein CASSGWTGGYTF.

The J gene is TRBJ2-1, the V gene TRBV3-1, with a possible D match to TRBD2 (5 bases). V was clipped by 5 bases and J by 0 bases, with 14 bases between them. The CDR3 runs to 16 residues. Looked up from germline, CDR1 is LGHDT and CDR2 is YNNKEL (reference sequence). The CDR3 coding sequence is TGTGCCAGCAGCACGAGTGCAGGAGGCTCCTACAATGAGCAGTTCTTC. It yields the protein CASSTSAGGSYNEQFF.

This chain links TRBV7-2 with TRBJ2-4, with D tentatively TRBD1 (6 bases). The closer fit of TRBJ2-7 to the DNA end suggests the J call may be wrong. Germline assignment: CDR1 SGHTA and CDR2 FQGNSA. The CDR3 is 14 residues long. In DNA form, the CDR3 reads TGTGCCAGCAGCCCTCACAGGGCCTCCTACGAGCAGTACTTC. Translation: CASSPHRASYEQYF.

This chain uses TRBV5-1 with TRBJ2-4; a possible D gene is TRBD1 (6 bases). CDR1 SGHRS and CDR2 YFSETQ come from the germline V gene. The CDR3 loop spans 18 amino acids. The ends were cut back, 5 bases at V and 3 bases at J, with 24 bases in the middle. CDR3 coding DNA: TGCGCCAGCAGATTAGGACAGTCGAGAGGGTTTGGCAAAAACATTCAGTACTTC. It translates to CASRLGQSRGFGKNIQYF.

The CDR3 region is CSALLAVVNRETQYF. CDR3 bases: TGCAGTGCTCTCCTAGCGGTAGTTAATCGAGAGACCCAGTACTTC. The chain carries TRBV20-1 and TRBJ2-5; 7 nucleotides match TRBD2. CDR3 length: 15 amino acids. Unmatched junction bases numbered 13, after V lost 5 bases and J lost 4 bases. The V gene's germline CDR1 is DFQATT and CDR2 SNEGSKA (reference sequence).

There are a few counts of this clonotype. The chain carries TRBV4-3 and TRBJ2-4; D is uncertain. Germline CDR1 is LGHNA and CDR2 is YSLEER. The V and J ends lost 4 bases and 13 bases respectively, with 17 bases between them. The CDR3 contains 13 residues. CDR3 sequence reads: CASSLMEWSEQYF. The CDR3 nucleotides are TGCGCCAGCAGCCTAATGGAGTGGTCTGAGCAGTACTTC.

Of note for this clonotype: A much larger clone lies a single base off, so this may be a read error. The CDR3 reads CASSLRGRSGGGDEQFF. CDR3 DNA sequence: TGTGCCAGCAGTTTACGGGGCCGCAGTGGGGGTGGTGATGAGCAGTTCTTC. V is TRBV12-3 or TRBV12-4 and J is TRBJ2-1; D may match TRBD1 or TRBD2 (5 bases each). V lost 2 bases to trimming and J lost 8 bases, with 22 bases between them. This CDR3 comprises 17 residues.

On this clonotype: A read error may account for a junction end that differs from germline. V and J are TRBV29-1 and TRBJ2-7; D may match TRBD1 or TRBD2 (7 bases each). CDR3 length: 14 residues. The germline gives CDR1 SQVTM, CDR2 ANQGSEA. CDR3 DNA: TGCAGCGCTATGGGGACAGCGGGATCCTACGAGCTGTACTTC. It translates to CSAMGTAGSYELYF.

This clonotype was seen a handful of times. The chain links TRBV5-1 to TRBJ2-3; D might be TRBD2 (5 bases). Germline V lookup: CDR1 SGHRS, CDR2 YFSETQ. The ends were cut back, 1 base at V and 5 bases at J, with 17 bases in the middle. CDR3 length equals 16 residues. The CDR3: CASSLLASANRDTQYF. CDR3 bases: TGCGCCAGCAGCTTGTTAGCGTCAGCTAATAGAGATACGCAGTATTTT.

This clonotype occurred once. CDR3 nucleotides: TGCAGTGCTAGAGATGCGGGGCGCACCGGGGAGCTGTTTTTT. This sequence encodes CSARDAGRTGELFF. The J gene is TRBJ2-2, the V gene TRBV20-1; weak D call: TRBD2 (6 bases). Germline V gene sequence: CDR1 DFQATT, CDR2 SNEGSKA (reference sequence). V was shortened by 0 bases and J by 4 bases, with 9 bases between the two germline ends. The CDR3 has 14 residues.

The V and J genes are TRBV5-1 and TRBJ2-5; tentative D call: TRBD2 (7 bases). V was trimmed by 4 bases and J by 3 bases, leaving 16 bases between them. This CDR3 spans 15 amino acids. Per the germline V gene, CDR1 is SGHRS and CDR2 is YFSETQ. The CDR3, as DNA: TGCGCCAGCAGCGCGGGGGCCGCCTGGGAAGAGACCCAGTACTTC. It yields the protein CASSAGAAWEETQYF.

The chain has TRBV29-1 and TRBJ2-3, with 13 bases fitting TRBD2. The germline V gene has CDR1 SQVTM and CDR2 ANQGSEA. Trimming took 6 bases from V and 4 from J; bases not matched to a gene: 7. The CDR3 is 15 amino acids. The CDR3 loop reads CSVTGGLAGSDTQYF. The CDR3 DNA follows: TGCAGCGTGACCGGGGGACTAGCGGGGTCAGATACGCAGTATTTT.

The gene calls are TRBV11-1 and TRBJ1-1; D unresolved. This CDR3 is 13 amino acids long. V lost 5 bases to trimming and J lost 0 bases, with 7 bases between them. Germline lookup yields CDR1 SGHAT and CDR2 FQDESV (reference sequence). The DNA of the CDR3 is TGTGCCAGCAGCGGGGTTCTGAACACTGAAGCTTTCTTT. It is translated as CASSGVLNTEAFF.

Written as DNA, the CDR3 is TGTGCCAGCAGCTTTGGGATACAGGGCTACGAGCAGTACTTC. Protein: CASSFGIQGYEQYF. The chain couples TRBV28 to TRBJ2-5, with D possibly TRBD1 on 6 matching bases. The DNA end lines up better with TRBJ2-7; the J call may be wrong. The CDR3 length is 14 residues. The germline gives CDR1 MDHEN, CDR2 SYDVKM.

V usage is TRBV7-2 and J usage is TRBJ1-2; possible D gene TRBD1, 5 bases. The CDR3 loop spans 14 amino acids. V gave up 2 bases and J gave up 3 bases, with 10 bases separating them. Germline assignment: CDR1 SGHTA and CDR2 FQGNSA. Here the CDR3 reads CASSLTEGYYGYTF. As DNA, the CDR3 is TGTGCCAGCAGCTTAACAGAGGGGTACTATGGCTACACCTTC.